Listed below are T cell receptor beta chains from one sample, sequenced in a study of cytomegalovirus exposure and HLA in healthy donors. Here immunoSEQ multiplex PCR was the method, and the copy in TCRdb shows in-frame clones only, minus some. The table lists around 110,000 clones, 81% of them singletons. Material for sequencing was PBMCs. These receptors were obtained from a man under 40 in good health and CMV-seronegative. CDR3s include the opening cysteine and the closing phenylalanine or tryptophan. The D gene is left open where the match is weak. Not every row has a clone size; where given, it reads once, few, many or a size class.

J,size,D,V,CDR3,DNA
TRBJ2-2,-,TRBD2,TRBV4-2,CASSQSIGTSKGGELFF,TGTGCCAGCAGCCAGTCGATAGGGACTAGCAAAGGCGGGGAGCTGTTTTTT
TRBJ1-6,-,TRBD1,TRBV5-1,CASSTPGQGNSPLHF,TGCGCCAGCAGCACACCGGGACAGGGGAATTCACCCCTCCACTTT
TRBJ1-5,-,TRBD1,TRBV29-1,CSVSSTGAADQPQHF,TGCAGCGTTTCCTCGACAGGGGCGGCCGATCAGCCCCAGCATTTT
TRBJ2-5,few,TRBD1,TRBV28,CASSLSRQGRETQYF,TGTGCCAGCAGCTTAAGCCGACAGGGCCGGGAGACCCAGTACTTC
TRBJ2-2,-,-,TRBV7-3,CASRRGGTGELFF,TGTGCCAGCAGAAGGGGAGGCACCGGGGAGCTGTTTTTT
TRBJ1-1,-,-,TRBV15,CATSRGVQALEAFF,TGTGCCACCAGCAGAGGCGTGCAGGCGCTGGAAGCTTTCTTT
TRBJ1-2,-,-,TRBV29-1,CSVPGVYGYTF,TGCAGCGTTCCAGGTGTCTATGGCTACACCTTC
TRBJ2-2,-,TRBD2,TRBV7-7,CASSQTSGRRTGELFF,TGTGCTAGCAGCCAGACTAGCGGGAGGAGGACCGGGGAGCTGTTTTTT
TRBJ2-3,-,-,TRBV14,CASSKGRRTDTQYF,TGTGCCAGCAGCAAGGGGAGGCGGACAGATACGCAGTATTTT
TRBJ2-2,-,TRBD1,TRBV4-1,CASSHWDSTGELFF,TGCGCCAGCAGCCACTGGGACAGCACCGGGGAGCTGTTTTTT
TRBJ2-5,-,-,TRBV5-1,CASMEGGDETQYF,TGCGCCAGCATGGAGGGTGGCGACGAGACCCAGTACTTC
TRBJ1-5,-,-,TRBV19,CASSDRQSTEPQHF,TGTGCCAGCAGTGACAGGCAATCTACGGAGCCCCAGCATTTT
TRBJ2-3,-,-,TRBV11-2,CASSLDHLYGDTDTQYF,TGTGCCAGCAGCTTAGATCACCTCTACGGGGACACAGATACGCAGTATTTT
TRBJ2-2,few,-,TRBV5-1,CASSHLSGTGELFF,TGCGCCAGCAGCCACCTGAGTGGCACCGGGGAGCTGTTTTTT
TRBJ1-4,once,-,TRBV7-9,CASSPGDLAGEKLFF,TGTGCCAGCAGCCCAGGGGACCTCGCGGGCGAAAAACTGTTTTTT
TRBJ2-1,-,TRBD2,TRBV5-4,CASSQLAGATNEQFF,TGTGCCAGCAGCCAACTAGCGGGGGCGACCAATGAGCAGTTCTTC
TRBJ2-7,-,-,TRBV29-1,CSVSGRQAYEQYF,TGCAGCGTCTCTGGTAGGCAGGCCTACGAGCAGTACTTC
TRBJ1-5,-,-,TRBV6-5,CASSYGQGNDQPQHF,TGTGCCAGCAGTTATGGTCAGGGAAATGATCAGCCCCAGCATTTT
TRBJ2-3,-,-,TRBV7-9,CASSLAGGTDTQYF,TGTGCCAGCAGCTTAGCGGGAGGAACAGATACGCAGTATTTT
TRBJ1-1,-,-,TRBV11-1,CASSLRTNTEAFF,TGTGCCAGCAGCCTCAGGACAAACACTGAAGCTTTCTTT
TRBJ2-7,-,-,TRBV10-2,CASSGGFAYEQYF,TGCGCCAGCAGTGGCGGCTTCGCCTACGAGCAGTACTTC
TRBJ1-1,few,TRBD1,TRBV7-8,CASSLADRGVPEAFF,TGTGCCAGCAGCTTGGCGGACAGGGGAGTACCCGAAGCTTTCTTT
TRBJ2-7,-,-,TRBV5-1,CASSFTDGQGSSYEQYF,TGCGCCAGCAGCTTCACGGATGGCCAGGGGAGCTCCTACGAGCAGTACTTC
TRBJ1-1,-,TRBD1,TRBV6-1,CASSGGDRYDTEAFF,TGTGCCAGCAGTGGAGGGGACAGATACGACACTGAAGCTTTCTTT
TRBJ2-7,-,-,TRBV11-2,CASSLAGFYEQYF,TGTGCCAGCAGCTTGGCAGGATTCTACGAGCAGTACTTC
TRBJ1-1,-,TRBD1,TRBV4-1,CASSQDGQGNEAFF,TGCGCCAGCAGCCAAGATGGACAGGGGAATGAAGCTTTCTTT
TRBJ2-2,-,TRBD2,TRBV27,CASSWGGETGELFF,TGTGCCAGCAGTTGGGGGGGGGAGACCGGGGAGCTGTTTTTT
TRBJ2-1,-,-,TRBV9,CASTIHKAGSSSYNEQFF,TGTGCCAGCACCATACATAAAGCGGGCTCAAGCTCCTACAATGAGCAGTTCTTC
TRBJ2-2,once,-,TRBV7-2,CASSLGQGGTGELFF,TGTGCCAGCAGCTTAGGACAGGGAGGCACCGGGGAGCTGTTTTTT
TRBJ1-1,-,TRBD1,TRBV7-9,CASRLQGAMTEAFF,TGTGCCAGCAGGTTACAGGGGGCTATGACTGAAGCTTTCTTT
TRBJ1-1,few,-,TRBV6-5,CASYKGGSFTEAFF,TGTGCCAGCTACAAGGGAGGATCGTTCACTGAAGCTTTCTTT
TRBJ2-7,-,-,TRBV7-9,CASSLAGLSYEQYF,TGTGCCAGCAGCTTAGCGGGACTCTCCTACGAGCAGTACTTC
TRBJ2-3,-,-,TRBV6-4,CASSPAEADTQYF,TGTGCCAGCAGTCCCGCAGAGGCAGATACGCAGTATTTT
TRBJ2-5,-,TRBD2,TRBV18,CASSPLAGPQETQYF,TGTGCCAGCTCACCCCTAGCGGGACCGCAAGAGACCCAGTACTTC
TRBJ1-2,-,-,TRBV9,CASSVEQRGVSGYTF,TGTGCCAGCAGCGTAGAGCAGCGGGGTGTGAGTGGCTACACCTTC
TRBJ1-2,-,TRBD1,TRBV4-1,CASSQAGTGAYGYTF,TGCGCCAGCAGCCAAGCGGGGACAGGTGCCTATGGCTACACCTTC
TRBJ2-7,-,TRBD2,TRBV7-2,CASSLGPAGGGEQYF,TGTGCCAGCAGCTTAGGGCCAGCGGGGGGTGGAGAGCAGTACTTC
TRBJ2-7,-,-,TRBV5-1,CASSWLAGSSYEQYF,TGCGCCAGCAGCTGGCTTGCGGGAAGCTCCTACGAGCAGTACTTC
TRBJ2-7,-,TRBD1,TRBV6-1,CASTGTGLHEQYF,TGTGCCAGCACCGGGACAGGGCTGCACGAGCAGTACTTC
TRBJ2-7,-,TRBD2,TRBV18,CASSSLAGGDSYEQYF,TGTGCCAGCTCCAGTCTAGCGGGAGGCGACTCCTACGAGCAGTACTTC
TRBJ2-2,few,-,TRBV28,CASSEMDTPRTGELFF,TGTGCCAGCAGTGAAATGGACACTCCTAGGACCGGGGAGCTGTTTTTT
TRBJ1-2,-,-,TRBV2,CASRDNANYGYTF,TGTGCCAGCAGGGACAACGCCAACTATGGCTACACCTTC
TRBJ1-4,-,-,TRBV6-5,CASSYSGVNEKLFF,TGTGCCAGCAGTTACTCAGGGGTTAATGAAAAACTGTTTTTT
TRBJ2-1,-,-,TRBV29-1,CSVHPGNEQFF,TGCAGCGTTCATCCCGGGAATGAGCAGTTCTTC
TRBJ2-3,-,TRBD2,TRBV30,CAWRQTSSGSKYF,TGTGCCTGGAGGCAAACCTCTAGCGGGTCAAAGTATTTT
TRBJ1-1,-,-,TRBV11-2,CASTGMGTEAFF,TGTGCCAGCACCGGGATGGGAACTGAAGCTTTCTTT
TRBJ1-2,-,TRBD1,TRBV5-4,CASSLPGQGFYGYTF,TGTGCCAGCAGCTTACCGGGACAGGGGTTTTATGGCTACACCTTC
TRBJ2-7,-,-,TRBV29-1,CSVADTYSYEQYF,TGCAGCGTCGCGGACACGTACTCCTACGAGCAGTACTTC
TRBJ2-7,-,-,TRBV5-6,CASSLLRRGYEQYF,TGTGCCAGCAGCTTGTTGAGACGAGGGTACGAGCAGTACTTC
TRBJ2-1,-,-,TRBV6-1,CASSETGSSYNEQFF,TGTGCCAGCAGTGAAACAGGGAGCTCCTACAATGAGCAGTTCTTC
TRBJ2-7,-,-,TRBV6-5,CASSPDRGSYEQYF,TGTGCCAGCAGTCCGGACAGAGGCTCCTACGAGCAGTACTTC
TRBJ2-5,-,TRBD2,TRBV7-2,CASSSASGRGQETQYF,TGTGCCAGCAGCTCCGCTAGCGGGAGGGGCCAAGAGACCCAGTACTTC
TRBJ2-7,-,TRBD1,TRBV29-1,CSGLGTATYEQYF,TGCAGCGGCCTCGGGACAGCTACCTACGAGCAGTACTTC
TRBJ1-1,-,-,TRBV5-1,CASSRYSGGGLNTEAFF,TGCGCCAGCAGCAGATACAGCGGGGGAGGACTGAACACTGAAGCTTTCTTT
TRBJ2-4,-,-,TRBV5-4,CASSLSGAKNIQYF,TGTGCCAGCAGCCTCAGTGGCGCCAAAAACATTCAGTACTTC